What follows are 17 T cell receptor beta chains derived from one specimen sequenced in a study of read filtering for tumor transcriptome and immune sequencing. This library used roughly 370 ng RNA and molecular barcoded adaptors spanning alpha/delta and beta/gamma chains. TCRdb used MiXCR to reprocess the reads, holding one entry per CDR3 protein. The table has about 27,000 distinct CDR3 sequences, around 15% seen once; the top ten hold 44%. The specimen was a population of CD138-negative cells sorted from bone marrow. The receptor set was obtained from a donor over 35 with multiple myeloma.

This clonotype occurred a few times. This rearrangement joins TRBV10-3 to TRBJ2-3, with D unclear. Trimming stripped 3 bases from V and 2 bases from J, with 15 bases between. The CDR3 is made up of 16 amino acids. Per the germline V gene, CDR1 is ENHRY and CDR2 is SYGVKD. CDR3 bases: TGTGCCATCAGTGAAGGTTTCAGTTCGCCCACAGATACGCAGTATTTT. It translates to CAISEGFSSPTDTQYF.

For this clonotype: Since a much larger clone is just one base distant, this may be a read error. This rearrangement joins TRBV3-1 to TRBJ2-4, with 8 bases identical to TRBD2. The germline V gene encodes CDR1 LGHDT and CDR2 YNNKEL (reference sequence). After removal of 4 bases from V and 8 bases from J, the junction contained 7 bases not matched to a gene. This CDR3 contains 14 residues. CDR3 nucleotides: TGTGCCAGCAGCCCATCAGCGGGAGTGGACATTCAGTACTTC. It translates to CASSPSAGVDIQYF.

Concerning this clonotype: A far larger clone is a single base away, which makes a read error likely. The chain combines TRBV7-9 with TRBJ2-1; 8 bases agree with TRBD2. The CDR3 covers 13 residues. Germline CDR1 and CDR2: SEHNR and FQNEAQ (reference sequence). The CDR3 DNA reads TGTGCCAGCAGACAAAACCCTAGCGGGCTGGGGTCCTTC. It translates to CASRQNPSGLGSF.

Regarding this clonotype: A much larger clone lies a single base off, so this may be a read error. The gene calls are TRBV2 and TRBJ2-1; D unresolved. Germline V gene data show CDR1 as SNHLY and CDR2 as FYNNEI. With 8 bases removed from V and 7 bases from J, the gap between germline ends came to 18 bases. This CDR3 is 14 amino acids long. CDR3 nucleotides: TGTGCCAGCGGTGTGGAGATGAAGGCGAATGAGCAGTTCTTC. Translated: CASGVEMKANEQFF.

As for this clonotype: A much larger clone lies a single base off, so this may be a read error. This chain uses TRBV4-2 with TRBJ2-7, with 7 bases fitting TRBD1. Germline values: CDR1 LGHNA, CDR2 YNFKEQ. J lost 2 bases, V lost 1 base, and 11 bases had no gene match. This CDR3 region has 17 residues. CDR3 sequence: CASSQAQGQAAAYEQYF. The CDR3 DNA reads as TGTGCCAGCAGCCAAGCCCAAGGACAGGCCGCTGCCTACGAGCAGTACTTC.

Ten or more counts support this clonotype. V is TRBV20-1 and J is TRBJ2-7; 10 bases are shared with TRBD1. CDR3 length: 14 residues. Trimming at V came to 6 bases and at J to 2 bases, leaving 7 bases not matched to a gene. Germline V gene sequence: CDR1 DFQATT, CDR2 SNEGSKA (reference sequence). This CDR3 reads CSAEPDRGTYEQYF. CDR3 nucleotide sequence: TGCAGTGCCGAACCGGACAGGGGGACCTACGAGCAGTACTTC.

This clonotype was recorded at least ten times. The chain employs TRBV7-9 and TRBJ2-1; the D call may be TRBD1 or TRBD2 (6 bases each). Germline V gene sequence: CDR1 SEHNR, CDR2 FQNEAQ (reference sequence). Trimming took off 8 bases at V and 8 bases at J, with 16 bases between the two ends. The CDR3 loop spans 13 amino acids. In nucleotides, the CDR3 is TGTGCCAGCTCCCTCGCTAGGGGGGATGAGCAGTTCTTC. It translates to CASSLARGDEQFF.

This clonotype was observed many times. The CDR3 is CASSPQGSTDTQYF. Here the CDR3 DNA reads TGTGCCAGCAGTCCTCAGGGAAGCACAGATACGCAGTATTTT. V and J are TRBV6-4 and TRBJ2-3; TRBD1 might be the D (5 bases). Per germline, CDR1 MRHNA and CDR2 SNTAGT. This CDR3 has 14 residues. V was trimmed by 5 bases and J by 0 bases, leaving 9 bases between them.

This clonotype was detected many times. The genes are TRBV2 and TRBJ1-5, with TRBD1 matching over 9 bases. This CDR3 has 13 residues. The V segment lost 8 bases and the J segment 7 bases; nucleotides outside the gene matches: 6. The germline V gene has CDR1 SNHLY and CDR2 FYNNEI. CDR3 sequence: CASHRGLEQPQHF. CDR3 coding DNA: TGTGCCAGCCACAGGGGGCTAGAGCAGCCCCAGCATTTT.

This clonotype was detected ten times or more. This chain connects TRBV6-4 to TRBJ1-1, with D unclear. Trimming pared 6 bases from V and 4 bases from J, leaving 15 bases between. Germline-derived CDR1 and CDR2 are MRHNA and SNTAGT. The CDR3 covers 14 residues. This chain's CDR3 is CASSQTPQGTEAFF. The CDR3 bases are TGTGCCAGCAGCCAAACACCACAAGGCACTGAAGCTTTCTTT.

This chain joins TRBV4-1 and TRBJ2-5, with 7 bases fitting TRBD2. With 1 base clipped from V and 10 bases from J, the junction kept 15 bases outside the gene matches. CDR1 and CDR2 from the germline V gene are MGHRA and YSYEKL. The CDR3 consists of 16 residues. CDR3 in DNA: TGCGCCAGCAGCCAAGGTCGCAGCGGGGTCAAGAGAGTCCAGTACTTC. It specifies CASSQGRSGVKRVQYF.

Concerning this clonotype: A much more abundant neighbour one base away suggests this may be a read error. The J gene is TRBJ2-2, the V gene TRBV7-9, with 9 bases fitting TRBD1. V gave up 8 bases and J gave up 5 bases; unmatched junction bases: 9. The CDR3 runs to 15 residues. Germline assignment: CDR1 SEHNR and CDR2 FQNEAQ (reference sequence). The CDR3 DNA is TGTGCCAGCGGCCAACAGGGGGCGCATACCGGGGAGCTGTTTTTT. Amino acids: CASGQQGAHTGELFF.

As to this clonotype: This may come from a read error, since a much larger clone is one base off. The V call is TRBV6-5, the J call TRBJ2-7; 9 bases match TRBD2. Germline V gives CDR1 MNHEY, CDR2 SVGAGI. This CDR3 has 17 amino acids. The CDR3 sequence is CASSSLRRSSGTYEQCF. In nucleotides, the CDR3 is TGTGCCAGCAGTTCCCTTCGAAGGTCTAGCGGGACCTACGAGCAGTGCTTC.

This clonotype was counted at least ten times. V usage is TRBV2 and J usage is TRBJ2-3; 11 bases are a match to TRBD2. The CDR3 totals 16 residues. With V trimmed by 7 bases and J by 6 bases, 12 bases remained unmatched. The germline CDR1 and CDR2 sequences are SNHLY and FYNNEI. The CDR3: CASNDMTSGASDTQYF. CDR3 coding DNA: TGTGCCAGCAACGACATGACTAGCGGGGCGTCCGATACGCAGTATTTT. Drawing the rest from reference TRBV2 and TRBJ2-3, the complete variable domain is EPEVTQTPSHQVTQMGQEVILRCVPISNHLYFYWYRQILGQKVEFLVSFYNNEISEKSEIFDDQFSVERPDGSNFTLKIRSTKLEDSAMYFCASNDMTSGASDTQYFGPGTRLTVL.

In this sample, this clonotype turned up many times. The genes are TRBV29-1 and TRBJ2-5; 9 bases match TRBD1. Germline V gene sequence: CDR1 SQVTM, CDR2 ANQGSEA. CDR3 length: 12 amino acids. Trimming removed 6 bases from V and 6 bases from J; junction bases left unmatched: 5. The CDR3 bases are TGCAGCGTCCCGGGACAGGGTCAGACCCAGTACTTC. Protein: CSVPGQGQTQYF.

This clonotype was counted ten times or more. This chain connects TRBV20-1 to TRBJ2-7; 9 bases map to TRBD2. The CDR3 sequence is 14 residues long. Germline CDR1 is DFQATT and CDR2 is SNEGSKA (reference sequence). V was clipped by 5 bases and J by 2 bases; unmatched bases: 7. The CDR3 region has the DNA TGCAGTGCTGTATCTGTAGCGGGAGCCTACGAGCAGTACTTC. Protein product: CSAVSVAGAYEQYF.

The chain employs TRBV7-6 and TRBJ2-5, with D perhaps matching TRBD2 (5 bases). V lost 1 base and J 0 bases, leaving 15 bases between the germline ends. Germline CDR1 is SGHVS and CDR2 is FNYEAQ. The CDR3 consists of 17 residues. CDR3 sequence: CASSLVAGLPYQETQYF. DNA for the CDR3: TGTGCCAGCAGCTTAGTGGCGGGCCTACCTTACCAAGAGACCCAGTACTTC.